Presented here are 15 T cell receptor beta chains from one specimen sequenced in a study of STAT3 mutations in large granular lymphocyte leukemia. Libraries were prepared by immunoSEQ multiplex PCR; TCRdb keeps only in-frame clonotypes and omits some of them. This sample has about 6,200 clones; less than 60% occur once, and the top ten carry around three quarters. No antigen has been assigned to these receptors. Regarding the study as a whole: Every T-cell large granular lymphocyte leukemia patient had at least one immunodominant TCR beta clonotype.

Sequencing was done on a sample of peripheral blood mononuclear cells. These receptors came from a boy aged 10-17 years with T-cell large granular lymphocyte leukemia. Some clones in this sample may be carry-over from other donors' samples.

The CDR3: CASSEGRMMGYTF. In DNA form, the CDR3 reads TGTGCCAGCAGTGAAGGGCGCATGATGGGCTACACCTTC. The V call is TRBV2, the J call TRBJ1-2, with unresolved D. CDR3 size: 13 residues. From germline, CDR1 is SNHLY and CDR2 FYNNEI. Trimming left V 1 base short and J 8 bases short, with 11 bases between.

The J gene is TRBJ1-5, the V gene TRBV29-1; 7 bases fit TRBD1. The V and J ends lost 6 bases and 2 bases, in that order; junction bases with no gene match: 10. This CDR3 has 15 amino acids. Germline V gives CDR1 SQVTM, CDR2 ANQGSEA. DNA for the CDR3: TGCAGCGTGGATCAGGACAGGTCCGGCAATCAGCCCCAGCATTTT. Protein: CSVDQDRSGNQPQHF.

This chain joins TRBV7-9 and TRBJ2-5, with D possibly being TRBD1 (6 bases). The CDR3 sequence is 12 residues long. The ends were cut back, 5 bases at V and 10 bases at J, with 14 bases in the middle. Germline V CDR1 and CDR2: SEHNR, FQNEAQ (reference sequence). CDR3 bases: TGTGCCAGCAGCCCTACCACAGGGATCCAGTACTTC. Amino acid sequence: CASSPTTGIQYF.

The CDR3 reads CASSLGTGRSTDTQYF. The CDR3 nucleotides read TGCGCCAGCAGCTTGGGGACAGGGAGGAGCACAGATACGCAGTATTTT. The chain is built from TRBV5-1 and TRBJ2-3; TRBD1 matches at 8 bases. This CDR3 has 16 amino acids. Germline lookup yields CDR1 SGHRS and CDR2 YFSETQ. J was trimmed by 0 bases and V by 0 bases; bases with no gene match: 3.

The CDR3 DNA follows: TGTGCCTGGGCCTTGGTTAGGACCCTCCACTTT. This sequence encodes CAWALVRTLHF. The rearrangement links TRBV30 to TRBJ1-6; D remains unclear. V was cut by 5 bases and J by 14 bases, with 13 bases left in between. The CDR3 totals 11 residues. The germline V gene has CDR1 GTSNPN and CDR2 SVGIG (reference sequence).

This chain's CDR3 is CASSPGQGRTYEQYF. Here the CDR3 DNA reads TGTGCCAGCAGCCCGGGACAGGGTAGGACCTACGAGCAGTACTTC. The J gene is TRBJ2-7, the V gene TRBV7-9; 9 bases map to TRBD1. Losses at the gene ends were 5 bases for V and 2 bases for J; bases not matched to a gene: 7. CDR3 length: 15 amino acids. Germline CDR1 SEHNR, CDR2 FQNEAQ (reference sequence).

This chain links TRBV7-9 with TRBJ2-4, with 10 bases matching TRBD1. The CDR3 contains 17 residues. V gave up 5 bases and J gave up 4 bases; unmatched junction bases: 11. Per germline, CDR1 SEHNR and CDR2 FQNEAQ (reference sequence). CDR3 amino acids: CASSPDRGGDLKNIQYF. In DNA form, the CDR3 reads TGTGCCAGCAGCCCGGACAGGGGGGGAGATTTGAAAAACATTCAGTACTTC.

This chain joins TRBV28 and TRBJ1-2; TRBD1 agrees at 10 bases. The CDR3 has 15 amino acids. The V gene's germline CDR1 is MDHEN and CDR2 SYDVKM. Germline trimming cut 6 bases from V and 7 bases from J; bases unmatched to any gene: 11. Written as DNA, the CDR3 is TGTGCCAGCAGCCTCCCGGGGACAGGGGAGGGTGGCTACACCTTC. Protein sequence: CASSLPGTGEGGYTF.

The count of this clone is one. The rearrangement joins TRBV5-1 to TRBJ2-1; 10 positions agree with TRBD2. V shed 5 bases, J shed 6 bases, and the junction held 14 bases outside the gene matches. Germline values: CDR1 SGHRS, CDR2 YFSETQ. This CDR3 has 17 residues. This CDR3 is CASSSASGSDSGNEQFF. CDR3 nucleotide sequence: TGCGCCAGCAGTTCGGCTAGCGGGAGCGATTCGGGCAATGAGCAGTTCTTC.

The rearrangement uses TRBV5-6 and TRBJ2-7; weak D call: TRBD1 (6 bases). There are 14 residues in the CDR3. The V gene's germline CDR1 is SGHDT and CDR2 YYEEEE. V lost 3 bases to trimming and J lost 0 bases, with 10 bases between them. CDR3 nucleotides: TGTGCCAGCAGCTACGGACAGCCCTCCTACGAGCAGTACTTC. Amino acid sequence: CASSYGQPSYEQYF. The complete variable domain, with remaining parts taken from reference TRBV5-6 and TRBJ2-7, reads DAGVTQSPTHLIKTRGQQVTLRCSPKSGHDTVSWYQQALGQGPQFIFQYYEEEERQRGNFPDRFSGHQFPNYSSELNVNALLLGDSALYLCASSYGQPSYEQYFGPGTRLTVT.

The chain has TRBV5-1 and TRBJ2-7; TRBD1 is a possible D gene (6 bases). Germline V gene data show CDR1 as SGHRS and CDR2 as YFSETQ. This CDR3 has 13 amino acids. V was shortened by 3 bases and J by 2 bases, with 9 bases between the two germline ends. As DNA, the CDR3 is TGCGCCAGCAGCTCCCGGGACACCTACGAGCAGTACTTC. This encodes CASSSRDTYEQYF.

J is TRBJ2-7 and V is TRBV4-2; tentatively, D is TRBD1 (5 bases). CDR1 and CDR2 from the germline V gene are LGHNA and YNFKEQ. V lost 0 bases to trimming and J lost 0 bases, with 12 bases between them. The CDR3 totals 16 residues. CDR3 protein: CASSQDLGVGSYEQYF. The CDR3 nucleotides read TGTGCCAGCAGCCAAGATTTAGGGGTCGGCTCCTACGAGCAGTACTTC.

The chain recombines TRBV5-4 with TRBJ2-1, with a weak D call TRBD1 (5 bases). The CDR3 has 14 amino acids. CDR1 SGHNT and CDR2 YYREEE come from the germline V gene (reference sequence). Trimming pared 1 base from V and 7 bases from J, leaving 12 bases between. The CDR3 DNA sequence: TGTGCCAGCAGCTTGTCAGGGTCCCTTAATGAGCAGTTCTTC. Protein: CASSLSGSLNEQFF.

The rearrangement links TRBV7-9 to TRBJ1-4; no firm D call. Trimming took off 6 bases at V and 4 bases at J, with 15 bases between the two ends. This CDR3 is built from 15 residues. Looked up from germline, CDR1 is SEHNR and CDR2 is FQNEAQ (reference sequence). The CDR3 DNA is TGTGCCAGCAGTAGAGTGGGGAGCCATAATGAAAAACTGTTTTTT. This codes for CASSRVGSHNEKLFF.

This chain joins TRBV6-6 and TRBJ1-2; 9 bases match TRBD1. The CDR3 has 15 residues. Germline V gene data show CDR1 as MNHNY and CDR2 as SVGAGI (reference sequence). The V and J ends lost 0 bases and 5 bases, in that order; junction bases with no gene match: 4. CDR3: CASSYSTGGGYGYTF. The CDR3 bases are TGTGCCAGCAGTTACTCTACAGGGGGCGGTTATGGCTACACCTTC.